This TCR beta chain appears in the sequencing data of a study of identical twins. CDR3 length equals 14 residues. V lost 6 bases to trimming and J lost 10 bases, with 20 bases between them. All of the donors were Caucasians in good health. From the 5' RACE reads, TCRdb called clonotypes with MiXCR, one entry per CDR3 protein. The sample has about 810,000 distinct CDR3 sequences, about 12% seen once. This clonotype was counted a few times. The same specimen was also included in a second study, on yellow fever vaccine responses in identical twins.

The specimen was PBMCs. The source is a woman between 18 and 30 years old in good health. The rearrangement links TRBV12-3 or TRBV12-4 to TRBJ2-3, with D possibly TRBD1 on 5 matching bases. The CDR3 loop reads CASSRPSRALAQYF. The CDR3 region has the DNA TGTGCCAGCAGCCGACCCTCCAGGGCTCTGGCGCAGTATTTT.